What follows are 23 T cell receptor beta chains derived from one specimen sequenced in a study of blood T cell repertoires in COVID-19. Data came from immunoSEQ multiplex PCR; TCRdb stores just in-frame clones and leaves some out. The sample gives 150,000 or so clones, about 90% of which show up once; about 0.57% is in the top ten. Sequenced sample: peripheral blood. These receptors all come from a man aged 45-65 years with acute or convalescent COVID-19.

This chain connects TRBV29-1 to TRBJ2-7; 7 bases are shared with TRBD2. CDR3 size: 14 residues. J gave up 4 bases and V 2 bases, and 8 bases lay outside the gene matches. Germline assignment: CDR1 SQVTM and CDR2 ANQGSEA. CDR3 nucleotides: TGCAGCGTTGAAATTTGGGAGGGCCGTTACGAGCAGTACTTC. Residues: CSVEIWEGRYEQYF.

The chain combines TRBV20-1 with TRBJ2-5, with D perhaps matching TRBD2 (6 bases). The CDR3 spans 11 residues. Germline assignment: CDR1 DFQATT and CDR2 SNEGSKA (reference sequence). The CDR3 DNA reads TGCAGCGCTTGGGGGGAGGAGACCCAGTACTTC. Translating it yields CSAWGEETQYF.

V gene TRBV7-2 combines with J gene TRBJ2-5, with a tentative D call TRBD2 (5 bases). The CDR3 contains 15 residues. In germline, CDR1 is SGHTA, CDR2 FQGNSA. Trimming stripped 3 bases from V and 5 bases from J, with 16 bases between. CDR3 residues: CASSFSPFRGETQYF. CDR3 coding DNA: TGTGCCAGCAGCTTTTCGCCGTTTCGCGGGGAGACCCAGTACTTC.

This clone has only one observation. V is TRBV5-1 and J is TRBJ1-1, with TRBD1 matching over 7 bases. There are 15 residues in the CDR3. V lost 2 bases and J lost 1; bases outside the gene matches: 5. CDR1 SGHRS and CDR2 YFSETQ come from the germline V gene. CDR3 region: CASSFETGSNTEAFF. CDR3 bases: TGCGCCAGCAGCTTCGAGACAGGGTCGAACACTGAAGCTTTCTTT.

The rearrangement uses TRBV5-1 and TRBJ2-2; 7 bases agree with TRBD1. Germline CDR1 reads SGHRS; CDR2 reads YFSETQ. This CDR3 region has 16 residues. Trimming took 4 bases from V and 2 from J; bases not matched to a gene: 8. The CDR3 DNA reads TGCGCCAGCAGCACAAGGGACAGTTTAAACACCGGGGAGCTGTTTTTT. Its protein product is CASSTRDSLNTGELFF.

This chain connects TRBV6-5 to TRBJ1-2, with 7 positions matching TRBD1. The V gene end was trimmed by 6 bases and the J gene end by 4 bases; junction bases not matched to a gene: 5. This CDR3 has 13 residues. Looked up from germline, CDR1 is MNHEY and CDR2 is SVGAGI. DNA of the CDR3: TGTGCCAGCAGACGGGGACAGCGCTATGGCTACACCTTC. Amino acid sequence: CASRRGQRYGYTF.

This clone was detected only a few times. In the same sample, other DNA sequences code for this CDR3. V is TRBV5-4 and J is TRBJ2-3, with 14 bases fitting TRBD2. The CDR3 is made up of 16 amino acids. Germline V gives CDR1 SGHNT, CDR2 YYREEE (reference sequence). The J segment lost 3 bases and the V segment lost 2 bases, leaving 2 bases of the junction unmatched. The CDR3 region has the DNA TGTGCCAGCAGCTTTCGACTAGCGGGGGGGACAGATACGCAGTATTTT. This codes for CASSFRLAGGTDTQYF.

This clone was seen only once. CDR3 sequence: CASGSGNYNEQFF. DNA of the CDR3: TGTGCCAGCGGAAGCGGGAACTACAATGAGCAGTTCTTC. The gene calls are TRBV28 and TRBJ2-1, with 7 positions matching TRBD2. The CDR3 is 13 residues long. Germline V CDR1 and CDR2: MDHEN, SYDVKM. Trimming at V came to 8 bases and at J to 3 bases, leaving 4 bases not matched to a gene.

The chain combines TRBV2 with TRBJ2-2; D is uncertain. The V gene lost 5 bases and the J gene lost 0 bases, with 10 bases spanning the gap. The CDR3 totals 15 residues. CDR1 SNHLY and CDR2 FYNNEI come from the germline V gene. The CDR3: CASSLDNANTGELFF. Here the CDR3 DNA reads TGTGCCAGCAGTCTCGACAACGCGAACACCGGGGAGCTGTTTTTT.

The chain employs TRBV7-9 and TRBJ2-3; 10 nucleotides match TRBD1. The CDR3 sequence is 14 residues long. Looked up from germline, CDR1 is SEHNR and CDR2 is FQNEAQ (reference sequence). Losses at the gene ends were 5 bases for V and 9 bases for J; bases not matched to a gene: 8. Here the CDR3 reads CASSLGTGELTQYF. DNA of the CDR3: TGTGCCAGCAGCCTCGGGACAGGGGAATTGACGCAGTATTTT.

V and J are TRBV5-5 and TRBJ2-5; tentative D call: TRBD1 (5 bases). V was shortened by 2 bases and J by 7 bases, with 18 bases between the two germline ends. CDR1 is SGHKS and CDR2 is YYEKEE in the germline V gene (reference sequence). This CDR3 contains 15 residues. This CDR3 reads CASSFLGPPGATQYF. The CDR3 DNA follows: TGTGCCAGCAGCTTTCTAGGACCCCCTGGGGCGACCCAGTACTTC.

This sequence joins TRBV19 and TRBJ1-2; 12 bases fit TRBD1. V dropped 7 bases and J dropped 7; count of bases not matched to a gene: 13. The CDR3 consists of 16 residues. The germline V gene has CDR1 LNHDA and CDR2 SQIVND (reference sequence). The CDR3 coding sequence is TGTGCCAGTACCCGATCTGGGACAGGGGGCACCGGTGGCTACACCTTC. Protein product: CASTRSGTGGTGGYTF.

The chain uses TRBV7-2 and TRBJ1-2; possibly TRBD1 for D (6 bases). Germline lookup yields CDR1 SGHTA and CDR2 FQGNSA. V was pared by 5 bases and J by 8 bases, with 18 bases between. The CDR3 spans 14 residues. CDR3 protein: CASSLGQGTKGYTF. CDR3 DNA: TGTGCCAGCAGCCTTGGGCAGGGGACTAAGGGCTACACCTTC.

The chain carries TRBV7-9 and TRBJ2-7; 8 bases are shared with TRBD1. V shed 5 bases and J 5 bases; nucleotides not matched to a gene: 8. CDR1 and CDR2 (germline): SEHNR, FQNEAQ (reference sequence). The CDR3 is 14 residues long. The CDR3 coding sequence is TGTGCCAGCAGCCCCTGGACAGGGAAAAACGAGCAGTACTTC. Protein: CASSPWTGKNEQYF.

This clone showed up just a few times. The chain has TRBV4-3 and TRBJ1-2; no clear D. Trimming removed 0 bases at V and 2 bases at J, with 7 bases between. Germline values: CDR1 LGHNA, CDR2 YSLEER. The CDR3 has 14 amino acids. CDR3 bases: TGCGCCAGCAGCCAAGAATGGGCGAACTATGGCTACACCTTC. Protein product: CASSQEWANYGYTF.

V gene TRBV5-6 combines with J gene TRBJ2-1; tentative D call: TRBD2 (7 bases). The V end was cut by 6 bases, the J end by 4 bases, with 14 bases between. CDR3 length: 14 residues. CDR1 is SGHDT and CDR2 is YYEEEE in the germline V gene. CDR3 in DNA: TGTGCCAGCACCATTGGGGGGGCATACAATGAGCAGTTCTTC. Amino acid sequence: CASTIGGAYNEQFF.

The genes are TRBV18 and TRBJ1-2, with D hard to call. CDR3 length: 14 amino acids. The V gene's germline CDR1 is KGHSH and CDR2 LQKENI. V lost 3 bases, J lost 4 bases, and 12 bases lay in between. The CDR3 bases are TGTGCCAGCTCACCGAATACAGATCCCTATGGCTACACCTTC. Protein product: CASSPNTDPYGYTF.

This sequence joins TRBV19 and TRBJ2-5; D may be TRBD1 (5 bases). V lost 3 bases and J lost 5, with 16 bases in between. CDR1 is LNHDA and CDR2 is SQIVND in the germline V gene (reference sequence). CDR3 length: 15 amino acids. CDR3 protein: CASSIGIRDGETQYF. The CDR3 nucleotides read TGTGCCAGTAGTATTGGAATCAGGGATGGTGAGACCCAGTACTTC.

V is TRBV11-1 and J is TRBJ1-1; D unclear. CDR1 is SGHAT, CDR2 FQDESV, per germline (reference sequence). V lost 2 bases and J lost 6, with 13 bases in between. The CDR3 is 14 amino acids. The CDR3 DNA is TGTGCCAGCAGCTTATCTGAGATTACGGCTGAAGCTTTCTTT. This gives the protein CASSLSEITAEAFF.

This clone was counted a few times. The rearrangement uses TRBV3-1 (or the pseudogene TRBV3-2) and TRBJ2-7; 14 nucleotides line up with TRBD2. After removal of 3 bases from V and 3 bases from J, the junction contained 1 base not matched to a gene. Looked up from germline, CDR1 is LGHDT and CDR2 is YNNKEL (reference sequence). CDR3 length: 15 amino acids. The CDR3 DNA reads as TGTGCCAGCAGCCATGGGACTAGCGGGAGCTACGAGCAGTACTTC. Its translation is CASSHGTSGSYEQYF.

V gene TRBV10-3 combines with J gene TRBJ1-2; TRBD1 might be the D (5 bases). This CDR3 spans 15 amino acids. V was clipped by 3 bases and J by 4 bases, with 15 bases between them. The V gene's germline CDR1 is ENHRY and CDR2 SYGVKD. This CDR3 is CAISDGTTGFYGYTF. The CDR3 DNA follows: TGTGCCATCAGTGATGGGACTACAGGATTCTATGGCTACACCTTC.

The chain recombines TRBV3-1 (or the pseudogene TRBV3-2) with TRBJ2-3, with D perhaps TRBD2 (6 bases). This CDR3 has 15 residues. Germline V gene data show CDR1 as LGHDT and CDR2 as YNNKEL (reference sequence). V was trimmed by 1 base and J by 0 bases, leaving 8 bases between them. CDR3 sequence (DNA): TGTGCCAGCAGCCAAGTCGCGGGGAGCACAGATACGCAGTATTTT. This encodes CASSQVAGSTDTQYF.

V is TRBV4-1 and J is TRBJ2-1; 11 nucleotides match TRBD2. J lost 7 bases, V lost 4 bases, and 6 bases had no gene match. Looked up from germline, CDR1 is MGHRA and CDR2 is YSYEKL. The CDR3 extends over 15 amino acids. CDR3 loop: CASSPLAGAGNEQFF. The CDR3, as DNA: TGCGCCAGCAGCCCACTAGCGGGAGCTGGGAATGAGCAGTTCTTC.